This T cell receptor (gamma chain) emerged from a study of Vγ9Vδ2 T cells in congenital toxoplasmosis (TCRdb year 2021). About the investigation overall: Congenital toxoplasmosis was diagnosed using IgG, IgM and IgA serology, Western blot and an in-house interferon-gamma release assay. Gamma and delta chain CDR3 repertoires of sorted blood gammadelta T cells were compared between congenitally T. gondii-infected and uninfected infants. Repertoires were sequenced from infants at 2 months after birth and at 1 year of age. At 2 months, TCR sequencing included about 5 infected and 10 uninfected infants, while at 1 year the sequenced group was 3 infected and 4 uninfected infants.

cDNA was generated in one tube by template-switch reverse transcription with TRGC- and TRDC-specific primers, using SuperScript II. The TRGC primer was designed so that it would bind both of the constant genes TRGC1 and TRGC2. TRG and TRD amplification used the KAPA Real-Time Library Amplification Kit, with AMPure XP bead purification between steps. Illumina sequencing adapters were added by index PCR using the Nextera XT Index Kit. Sequencing of TRG and TRD amplicons was performed on an Illumina MiSeq with the V2 300 kit, and 150 bp paired-end reads were generated. Per the source publication's procedure: Before any further analysis, FastQC version 0.11.8 was used to assess read quality. Reads were aligned to GenBank TRG or TRD reference genes, and CDR3 sequences were built with MiXCR version 3.0.3. Default MiXCR settings were kept, except that 3 rather than 5 consecutive nucleotides were used to assemble TRDD gene segments. N additions, CDR3 length, J segment length and clonotype sharing between samples were calculated with VDJtools version 1.2.1. Out-of-frame CDR3 sequences and those containing stop codons were excluded from analysis. Infant repertoires were assessed for overlap with previously published fetal, cord blood and adult blood Vgamma9Vdelta2 repertoires. TCRdb reprocessed the public reads with the caller CATT; rows with the same DNA were merged afterwards. Here the V and J calls rest on TCRdb's processing, not on the authors' analysis. Counted in this sample were 140 or so gamma-chain clones; roughly 43% of them appeared once. The biggest ten clones account for roughly 90% of the sample.

Results the study describes overall, beyond this receptor: Repertoire differences between infected and uninfected infants were less clear at 1 year of age than at 2 months. Two months was the earliest age with enough suitable sample material for TCR repertoire analysis, so newborn repertoires were not sequenced. Compared with uninfected infants, infected infants at 2 months appeared to have fewer N additions in their TRGV9 and TRDV2 CDR3s, and this was especially true for TRDV2-TRDJ1 sequences. In 2-month-old infants, germline-encoded fetal-type TRDV2 CDR3 sequences seemed to be more common in infected than in uninfected infants, which suggests a footprint of in utero expansion. A public TRGV9 clonotype was highly prevalent in both infected and uninfected infants.

The same treatment, consisting of spiramycin and/or pyrimethamine plus sulfadiazine plus folinic acid, was given to mothers of infected and uninfected infants alike. All infants, infected and uninfected, were born by term delivery after more than 37 weeks of gestation. About 1 mL of blood was processed into PBMCs by Lymphoprep gradient centrifugation, after which the PBMCs were cryopreserved in liquid nitrogen and shipped to Belgium. Thawed PBMCs were labeled with Zombie NIR viability dye and stained with CD3, TCR gammadelta, Vgamma9 and Vdelta2 antibodies. CD3+ TCRgammadelta+ T cells were sorted on a FACSAria III with a mean purity of 98%. For each sample, RNA was extracted from roughly 11,000 sorted gammadelta T cells with the RNeasy Micro Kit. The infants were born to mothers who were enrolled with primary T. gondii infection during pregnancy. Peripheral blood samples from the infants were taken at an outpatient microbiology and virology center in Pavia, Italy.

Taken from the germline V gene, the CDR1 and CDR2 loops are EGSTGY and YDSYTSSV. V lost 2 bases and J lost 10 bases, and the count of bases not matched to a germline gene is 23. From the cysteine up to the phenylalanine, the CDR3 has a length of 17 residues. The kept DNA is CDR3 alone, 51 bases in frame from the first base. About this clone: Its antigen is currently not known. A far larger clone is one base from this, pointing to a likely read error. Other DNA sequences in the same sample also yield this CDR3.

This chain joins TRGV4 to TRGJ1 or TRGJ2. Sequencing was carried out using gamma-delta T cells from blood. The receptor's source is a child younger than 10 born to a mother with Toxoplasma gondii infection during pregnancy, either congenitally infected or uninfected (not recorded which). The DNA reads TGTGCCACCTGGGATGACCGTGGATATGATTCTCTTACGAAGAAACTCTTT. This translates into CATWDDRGYDSLTKKLF.